The present T cell receptor beta chain was sequenced within a study of T cells after yellow fever vaccination (dated by TCRdb to between 2018 and 2021). Background for the entire study: Libraries from fractions with low cell numbers were prepared with the SMART-Seq v4 Ultra Low Input RNA kit. Bulk TCR alpha and beta repertoires were sequenced longitudinally to track T-cell clones before and after primary and booster YFV17D yellow fever vaccination. The cohort comprised two healthy male donors, one aged 18 to 30 and one aged 30 to 39 years. Blood was collected at multiple timepoints before and after primary and secondary immunization, and bulk PBMC replicates and cell subsets were isolated.

The study at large found these results: After the booster, most clones that had expanded after primary vaccination were detected again (about 97% of CD4 and around nine tenths of CD8), suggesting broad maintenance of memory. A small fraction of clonotypes showed up in both the CD4 and CD8 compartments, probably as a result of convergent recombination. Computational filtering was needed because FACS-sorted repertoires could contain abundant contaminating clonotypes from the bulk population. Compared with the primary T-cell response, the secondary T-cell response was faster but weaker, reaching its peak on day 5 rather than on day 15. Only a couple of donors were included in the study, so the extent to which the findings can be generalized is limited.

The CDR3 goes from the cysteine to the phenylalanine over 12 residues. Of the read, only the CDR3 DNA is kept; its 36 bases are in frame from base 1. V sheds 8 bases and J sheds 6 bases, leaving 11 bases between their ends. TCR cDNA was synthesized by 5'RACE template switching, which introduced a universal primer site and unique molecular identifiers. Priming of cDNA synthesis was performed from both the TCR alpha and TCR beta constant segments. Libraries were amplified in two PCR steps, with sample barcodes and sequencing adapters added in the second step. Libraries were sequenced on Illumina HiSeq 2500 (2x100 bp) or NovaSeq (2x150 bp). Concerning the study's data processing: MIGEC handled demultiplexing of reads and collapsing into UMI consensus sequences, while MiXCR performed V(D)J alignment. Vaccine-responding clonotypes were defined with edgeR using replicate PBMC samples, requiring FDR below 0.01 and a log2 fold change above 5 up to day 15. Bulk clonotypes were assigned CD4 or CD8 identity according to which sequenced CD4 or CD8 repertoire held them at higher abundance. TCRdb itself trimmed the public reads at Q25 with fastp, ran MiXCR and retained productive beta chains. Records with the same CDR3 protein are collapsed into one entry carrying the most frequent genes and DNA. TCRdb's processing, not the study's, gives the V and J calls here. Here the sample has hundreds of thousands of distinct CDR3 sequences; 15% to 20% occur a single time. The ten largest make up around an eighth of the sample.

Turning to this clonotype: The antigen this receptor binds is unknown. Base qualities were left out, and no much larger clone turns up one base away.

The sample's treatment or condition label, in plain terms: live attenuated yellow fever vaccine strain. Two biological replicates of bulk PBMCs were collected at each blood-draw timepoint. PBMCs were isolated from peripheral blood using a standard Ficoll-Paque protocol. RNA was extracted with TriZol from bulk PBMCs, CD4 and CD8 fractions, and dextramer-positive and dextramer-negative fractions. Recombination connected TRBV12-3 or TRBV12-4 to TRBJ2-4; the D gene is unclear. This receptor was taken from a man between 25 and 39 years old who received the YFV17D yellow fever vaccine. This specimen consisted of PBMCs, obtained 15 days after the yellow fever booster vaccination. The CDR3 reads as follows: CASGPGVNIQYF. The DNA sequence reads TGTGCCAGCGGTCCTGGGGTAAACATTCAGTACTTC.